The 7 T cell receptor beta chains presented below share a single source sample, sequenced in a study of blood T cells in healthy people across ages (dated by TCRdb to the mid-2010s). Libraries were constructed by 5' RACE. The data were produced on an Illumina HiSeq 2500. A second roughly 6 to 11 cycle PCR used a sample-barcoded 5' primer and a J-beta primer mix. In-frame beta chains were kept once TCRdb had trimmed the public reads at Q25 with fastp and called clones with MiXCR. Each record represents a unique CDR3 protein, reported with the most common genes and DNA among its rows. The sample table records about 1.8 million distinct CDR3 sequences; around half of these occur just once. 2% to 2.5% of the sample is taken by the ten largest. The sequenced sample was blood. The receptor source for this set is a middle-aged woman in good health.

This clonotype has a handful of counts. The chain links TRBV5-1 to TRBJ1-2; 9 nucleotides match TRBD1. The J segment lost 1 base and the V segment lost 2 bases, leaving 6 bases of the junction unmatched. The CDR3 sequence is 16 residues long. The germline gives CDR1 SGHRS, CDR2 YFSETQ. The CDR3 DNA follows: TGCGCCAGCAGCTTAGCACCGGGACAGGGTAACTATGGCTACACCTTC. Translated, it gives CASSLAPGQGNYGYTF.

Many counts were recorded for this clonotype. This chain joins TRBV7-2 and TRBJ2-1; unclear D gene. Trimming removed 2 bases from V and 7 bases from J, with 12 bases in between. Germline-derived CDR1 and CDR2 are SGHTA and FQGNSA. The CDR3 extends over 14 amino acids. CDR3 amino acids: CASSLRITANEQFF. CDR3 DNA sequence: TGTGCCAGCAGCTTACGTATCACAGCTAATGAGCAGTTCTTC.

The rearrangement links TRBV4-2 to TRBJ2-1; D ambiguous. The germline V gene encodes CDR1 LGHNA and CDR2 YNFKEQ. The germline V and J ends were trimmed by 0 bases and 6 bases, with 15 bases remaining between them. CDR3 length: 16 residues. CDR3 loop: CASSQDPQTPSNEQFF. The CDR3 DNA is TGTGCCAGCAGCCAAGATCCTCAGACCCCAAGCAATGAGCAGTTCTTC.

This clonotype was detected a few times. This sequence joins TRBV4-2 and TRBJ1-2; D gene unclear. V lost 0 bases, J lost 1 base, and 6 bases lay in between. This CDR3 spans 14 amino acids. The germline CDR1 and CDR2 sequences are LGHNA and YNFKEQ. The CDR3 DNA follows: TGTGCCAGCAGCCAAGAGACGGATAACTATGGCTACACCTTC. Its protein product is CASSQETDNYGYTF.

This clonotype was observed a handful of times. The V gene is TRBV28, the J gene TRBJ1-1, with a tentative D call TRBD1 (5 bases). The V gene lost 7 bases and the J gene lost 10 bases, with 16 bases spanning the gap. The CDR3 is 12 residues long. From germline, CDR1 is MDHEN and CDR2 SYDVKM. CDR3 sequence (DNA): TGTGCCAGCAAAGGGACCGCCGCGAGAGCTTTCTTT. It yields the protein CASKGTAARAFF.

The chain uses TRBV28 and TRBJ1-5; 10 positions match TRBD1. V was pared by 7 bases and J by 7 bases, with 13 bases of the junction left unmatched. The CDR3 runs 16 residues. Looked up from germline, CDR1 is MDHEN and CDR2 is SYDVKM. The CDR3 reads CASKGRAGQGRQPQHF. The CDR3 nucleotides read TGTGCCAGCAAGGGACGGGCGGGACAGGGGAGACAGCCCCAGCATTTT.

The CDR3: CSASPLSGLGSHEQYF. The CDR3, as DNA: TGCAGTGCTAGCCCCCTGTCTGGGTTGGGGTCCCACGAGCAGTACTTC. V and J are TRBV20-1 and TRBJ2-7; D uncertain. The length of the CDR3 is 16 residues. In germline, CDR1 is DFQATT, CDR2 SNEGSKA (reference sequence). Trimming cost V 3 bases and J 5 bases, with 23 bases left between them.